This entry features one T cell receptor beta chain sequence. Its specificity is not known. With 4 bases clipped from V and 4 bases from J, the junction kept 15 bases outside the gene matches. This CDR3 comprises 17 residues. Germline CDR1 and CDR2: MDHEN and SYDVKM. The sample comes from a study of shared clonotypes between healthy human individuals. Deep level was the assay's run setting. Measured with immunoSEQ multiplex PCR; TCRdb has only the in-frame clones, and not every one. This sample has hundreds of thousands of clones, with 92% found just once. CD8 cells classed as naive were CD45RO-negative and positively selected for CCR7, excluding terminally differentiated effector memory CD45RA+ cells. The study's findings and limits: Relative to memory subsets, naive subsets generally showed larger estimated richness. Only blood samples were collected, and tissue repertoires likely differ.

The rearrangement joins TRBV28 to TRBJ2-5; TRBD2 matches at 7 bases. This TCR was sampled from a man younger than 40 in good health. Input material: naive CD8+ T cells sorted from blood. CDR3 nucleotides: TGTGCCAGCAGTTCTCACCTAGCGGCTGTTCTAGGAGAGACCCAGTACTTC. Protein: CASSSHLAAVLGETQYF.